This T cell receptor beta chain was recorded in a study of OX40 agonist ivuxolimab in advanced cancers. The table came from immunoSEQ multiplex PCR; TCRdb's copy has only in-frame clones and leaves some out. The data hold tens of thousands of clones, with about 86% observed a single time. Comment on this clone: Its cognate antigen is unknown.

The CDR3 is 13 amino acids. CDR1 and CDR2 (germline): SGHVS, FNYEAQ. V was pared by 1 base and J by 8 bases, with 11 bases between. Findings and caveats of the study: Dosing at 0.1 to 3.0 mg/kg was accompanied by clonal expansion of CD4+ and CD8+ blood T cells by week 6.

V usage is TRBV7-6 and J usage is TRBJ1-2; possible D gene TRBD1, 6 bases. This TCR came from an adult with an advanced solid tumor such as melanoma, head and neck, liver or kidney cancer. The source material was CD4+ or CD8+ T cells sorted from blood, sampled in a trial of the OX40 agonist ivuxolimab. CDR3 in DNA: TGTGCCAGCAGCTTAGGGGAGGGGGGGGGCTACACCTTC. It translates to CASSLGEGGGYTF.